This entry is about one T cell receptor (beta chain). The entry originates in a study of cytomegalovirus exposure and HLA in healthy donors. The data were produced by immunoSEQ multiplex PCR, yet TCRdb's version contains in-frame clones alone and is incomplete. The table has about 200,000 clones, more than 70% seen once. The sample was PBMCs. The receptor was isolated from a woman between 18 and 29 years old in good health and CMV-seronegative.

The CDR3 reads CASSLAGGQGLYEQYF. CDR3 bases: TGCGCCAGCAGCTTGGCCGGGGGACAGGGGTTGTACGAGCAGTACTTC. This chain links TRBV5-1 with TRBJ2-7; 10 nucleotides line up with TRBD1. Germline CDR1 reads SGHRS; CDR2 reads YFSETQ. V lost 0 bases to trimming and J lost 4 bases; unmatched junction nucleotides: 7. The CDR3 is made up of 16 amino acids.